A single sample gave rise to the 3 T cell receptor beta chains below, sequenced in a study of control samples from healthy donors and cancer patients. The method was immunoSEQ multiplex PCR; TCRdb's version includes in-frame clones alone and lacks a portion of them. The table records some 120,000 clones, about 89% of them present only once. The sample comprised blood. These receptors all come from a woman between 18 and 30 years old in good health.

This chain uses TRBV20-1 with TRBJ1-1; D is perhaps TRBD1 (6 bases). The CDR3 has 13 amino acids. V was clipped by 3 bases and J by 5 bases, with 13 bases between them. Germline V gene lookup returns CDR1 DFQATT and CDR2 SNEGSKA (reference sequence). The CDR3 DNA reads TGCAGTGCTAGTATCAGGGGAGGAACTGAAGCTTTCTTT. Translating it yields CSASIRGGTEAFF.

The chain recombines TRBV4-3 with TRBJ2-7; D not certain. The CDR3 contains 14 residues. V was clipped by 0 bases and J by 3 bases, with 9 bases between them. CDR1 LGHNA and CDR2 YSLEER come from the germline V gene. Here the CDR3 reads CASSQETYGYEQYF. CDR3 nucleotide sequence: TGCGCCAGCAGCCAAGAGACCTATGGCTACGAGCAGTACTTC.

The chain employs TRBV27 and TRBJ1-1; a weak D match, TRBD1 (6 bases). The germline gives CDR1 MNHEY, CDR2 SMNVEV (reference sequence). CDR3 size: 14 residues. The V end was cut by 6 bases, the J end by 11 bases, with 22 bases between. The CDR3 spells CASRPRDTQDGAFF. DNA of the CDR3: TGTGCCAGCAGGCCCCGGGACACCCAAGATGGGGCTTTCTTT.